This T cell receptor (beta chain) was documented in a study of beta chain features in type 1 diabetes. General observations from the study: TCRB CDR3 length was moderately but significantly reduced in all four CD4+ subsets of Type 1 diabetes patients. Comparison showed that naive, central memory and Treg TCRB repertoires appeared more similar among patients than among healthy donors.

Sequenced material consisted of expressed TCRB transcripts (all of the isolated RNA was reverse transcribed). The data were produced by immunoSEQ multiplex PCR, yet TCRdb's version contains in-frame clones alone and is incomplete. The table records 250,000 to 300,000 clones, roughly an eighth of them present only once. Sorted populations all exceeded 98% purity. With 3 bases clipped from V and 5 bases from J, the junction kept 11 bases outside the gene matches. The CDR3 sequence is 18 residues long. The germline gives CDR1 SQVTM, CDR2 ANQGSEA. This clone came up a few times. The target antigen is unknown.

Sequenced material: naive CD4+ T cells from blood. The receptor was derived from a man aged 25 to 40 with type 1 diabetes. V gene TRBV29-1 combines with J gene TRBJ2-2, with 14 bases lining up with TRBD2. The CDR3 nucleotides are TGCAGCGTTGAGGGGCCGGGACTAGCGGGAGTTCGGACCGGGGAGCTGTTTTTT. This sequence encodes CSVEGPGLAGVRTGELFF.